The rows below give T cell receptor beta chains drawn from one sample of a study of T cells in Graves' hyperthyroidism and ophthalmopathy. TCRdb reprocessed the multiplex PCR reads with MiXCR, giving one entry per CDR3 protein. This sample yields under 200,000 distinct CDR3 sequences, of which about 9.4% are seen a single time; more than 20% belongs to the top ten. The sequenced material came from blood. The receptors were sampled from a woman between 18 and 29 years old with Graves' hyperthyroidism that later progressed to Graves' ophthalmopathy. Each CDR3 is given with its conserved first and last residue. The D gene is left open where the match is weak. Part of the rows lack a size; the others show once, few, many or a class for expanded clones.

j_call v_call d_call clone_size cdr3_length cdr3_nt cdr3_aa
TRBJ1-2 TRBV7-8 TRBD1 many 15 TGTGCCAGCAGCTTTTTCGACAGGGGGCGAGGTGGCTACACCTTC CASSFFDRGRGGYTF
TRBJ2-1 TRBV6-2/TRBV6-3 - - 11 TGTGCCAGCAGCGCCCTAGGGGGACAGTTCTTC CASSALGGQFF
TRBJ2-2 TRBV11-1 - many 15 TGTGCCAGCAGCTTAGTTAGCGGGAACACCGGGGAGCTGTTTTTT CASSLVSGNTGELFF
TRBJ1-4 TRBV19 - - 12 TGTGCCAGTGGAAGGGAGTATGAAAAACTGTTTTTT CASGREYEKLFF
TRBJ2-1 TRBV3-1 TRBD2 many 17 TGTGCCAGCAGCCATTATCGTAGCCTAGCGGTATCCAATGAGCAGTTCTTC CASSHYRSLAVSNEQFF
TRBJ2-7 TRBV28 - many 9 TGTGACACCTACTACGAGCAGTACTTC CDTYYEQYF
TRBJ1-5 TRBV2 TRBD1 many 16 TGTGCCAGCAGTGAAGACCAGGGGGTACCCAATCAGCCCCAGCATTTT CASSEDQGVPNQPQHF
TRBJ2-5 TRBV20-1 TRBD2 - 15 TGCAGTGCTAGTCGGGGGCTAGCGGGGCCAGAGACCCAGTACTTC CSASRGLAGPETQYF
TRBJ2-3 TRBV5-1 - many 15 TGCGCCAGCAGCCCACTACCCTCTAGCACAGATACGCAGTATTTT CASSPLPSSTDTQYF
TRBJ2-1 TRBV7-6 TRBD2 few 15 TGTGCCAGCAGTCTAACGCCGCGGGAGGTCAATGAGCAGTTCTTC CASSLTPREVNEQFF
TRBJ2-5 TRBV11-2 - many 15 TGTGCCAGCAGCTTAGAGTGGCAGCTCCAAGAGACCCAGTACTTC CASSLEWQLQETQYF
TRBJ1-3 TRBV7-2 - many 16 TGTGCCAGCAGCTTAGAATTGGGGGCAGGTGGAAACACCATATATTTT CASSLELGAGGNTIYF
TRBJ2-7 TRBV15 - few 13 TGTGCCACCAACTCCGGGACTGGCTACGAGCAGTACTTC CATNSGTGYEQYF
TRBJ1-5 TRBV28 - many 14 TGTGCCAGCAGTTTAGAGGGTAGCAATCAGCCCCAGCATTTT CASSLEGSNQPQHF
TRBJ2-7 TRBV7-2 - many 16 TGTGCCAGCAGCTTAGGGGGTAGGCTAGCCTCCTACGAGCAGTACTTC CASSLGGRLASYEQYF
TRBJ2-3 TRBV15 - few 16 TGTGCCACCAGCAGAGGGAATAGGGGACGCCCAGATACGCAGTATTTT CATSRGNRGRPDTQYF
TRBJ1-1 TRBV14 - - 13 TGTGCCAGCAGCCATGACCTTTACACTGAAGCTTTCTTT CASSHDLYTEAFF
TRBJ1-1 TRBV6-5 - many 15 TGTGCCAGCAGTTACGCTCCAGAGGGGGGGGCTGAAGCTTTCTTT CASSYAPEGGAEAFF
TRBJ1-6 TRBV11-2 - few 17 TGTGCCAGCAGCTTAGGGGGGGAAAGGGCCTATAATTCACCCCTCCACTTT CASSLGGERAYNSPLHF
TRBJ2-7 TRBV6-5 TRBD1 many 18 TGTGCCAGCAGTTACAAACCGGGACAGGGAATACCCTCCTACGAGCAGTACTTC CASSYKPGQGIPSYEQYF
TRBJ1-3 TRBV15 - many 15 TGTGCCACCAGCAGAGATCCAGGGTCTGGAAACACCATATATTTT CATSRDPGSGNTIYF
TRBJ1-2 TRBV3-1 - - 17 TGTGCCAGCAGCCAAGAGAGGCCAGGGTGGTCGGACTATGGCTACACCTTC CASSQERPGWSDYGYTF
TRBJ2-7 TRBV28 TRBD1 - 15 TGTGCCAGCATGGAAGGAGGACAGGGCGCCTACGAGCAGTACTTC CASMEGGQGAYEQYF
TRBJ2-1 TRBV3-1 - few 16 TGTGCCAGCAGCCAGTATCGGCTAGCTGGGTACAATGAGCAGTTCTTC CASSQYRLAGYNEQFF
TRBJ2-1 TRBV20-1 - many 14 TGCAGTGTCAAGGGGGCTGCAGCGGGGGATGAGCAGTTCTTC CSVKGAAAGDEQFF
TRBJ1-1 TRBV11-2 TRBD1 many 13 TGTGCCAGCAGCCTAACTCGGGACAGCGAAGCTTTCTTT CASSLTRDSEAFF
TRBJ2-1 TRBV20-1 TRBD2 many 14 TGCAGTGCTAGGGCGGCTAGCGGATACAATGAGCAGTTCTTC CSARAASGYNEQFF
TRBJ2-3 TRBV19 TRBD2 few 15 TGTGCCAGTAGTCCGACCGGGACTAGGGCAGATACGCAGTATTTT CASSPTGTRADTQYF
TRBJ1-2 TRBV9 - many 15 TGTGCCAGCAGCGTAGATGTGGGGGCGAACTATGGCTACACCTTC CASSVDVGANYGYTF
TRBJ1-2 TRBV30 - many 13 TGTGCCTGGGACACAGGGACCGGCTATGGCTACACCTTC CAWDTGTGYGYTF
TRBJ2-7 TRBV6-1 TRBD2 many 15 TGTGCCAGCAGTCGGGAGGGAGGGTTCTCCTACGAGCAGTACTTC CASSREGGFSYEQYF
TRBJ1-5 TRBV6-1 - many 16 TGTGCCAGCAGTGACCTACTGCCAAAGGGGTATCAGCCCCAGCATTTT CASSDLLPKGYQPQHF
TRBJ1-3 TRBV13 - few 16 TGTGCCAGCAGCCCCAGGACGGACTTCTCTGGAAACACCATATATTTT CASSPRTDFSGNTIYF
TRBJ1-5 TRBV12-3/TRBV12-4 - many 12 TGTGCCACCTCAGGGGTAAATCAGCCCCAGCATTTT CATSGVNQPQHF
TRBJ2-7 TRBV6-5 - many 14 TGTGCCAGCAGTTACTACGGCGAGACCTACGAGCAGTACTTC CASSYYGETYEQYF
TRBJ2-1 TRBV12-3/TRBV12-4 TRBD2 many 14 TGTGCCAGCAGAAGCGGGAGCTCCTACAATGAGCAGTTCTTC CASRSGSSYNEQFF
TRBJ2-1 TRBV28 - many 15 TGTGCCAGCAGTTTAAGATACAGGGTTCGAAATGAGCAGTTCTTC CASSLRYRVRNEQFF
TRBJ1-6 TRBV30 TRBD1 many 15 TGTGCCTGGAGGGCAGGGGGTTCCTATAATTCACCCCTCCACTTT CAWRAGGSYNSPLHF
TRBJ1-1 TRBV19 - few 15 TGTGCCAGTATTGGTACAGGGCCTCTGAACACTGAAGCTTTCTTT CASIGTGPLNTEAFF
TRBJ2-1 TRBV15 TRBD2 many 14 TGTGCCATCCCGGTTAGCGGGGGTTACAATGAGCAGTTCTTC CAIPVSGGYNEQFF
TRBJ1-2 TRBV5-1 - many 12 TGCGCCAGCAGCGAACAGGGTTGGGGCTACACCTTC CASSEQGWGYTF
TRBJ2-5 TRBV4-1 - few 18 TGCGCCAGCAGCCAGGTATTTTCTAGGAGGGGCGCACAAGAGACCCAGTACTTC CASSQVFSRRGAQETQYF
TRBJ2-3 TRBV9 - many 14 TGTGCCAGCAGCGTAGGAGGCTCCACAGATACGCAGTATTTT CASSVGGSTDTQYF
TRBJ1-6 TRBV28 - many 15 TGTGCCAGCAGTTTTAGCCAGGGACTAGCTTCACCCCTCCACTTT CASSFSQGLASPLHF
TRBJ2-1 TRBV6-1 - - 15 TGTGCCAGCAGTGAACAGGGAGAATCCTACAATGAGCAGTCCTTC CASSEQGESYNEQSF
TRBJ1-6 TRBV4-2 TRBD1 - 16 TGTGCCAGCAGCCAAGAAACCGGGACAGGAAATTCACCCCTCCACTTT CASSQETGTGNSPLHF
TRBJ2-7 TRBV4-1 TRBD2 many 16 TGCGCCAGCAGCCAAGTTAATCTAGCGGGATTTTACGAGCAGTACTTC CASSQVNLAGFYEQYF
TRBJ2-5 TRBV6-1 TRBD1 many 14 TGTGCCAGCAGTGGATCGACAGGGCAAGAGACCCAGTACTTC CASSGSTGQETQYF
TRBJ2-3 TRBV5-1 TRBD2 - 18 TGCGCCAGCAGCCATGGACTAGCGGGATTGGGGAGCACAGATACGCAGTATTTT CASSHGLAGLGSTDTQYF
TRBJ1-4 TRBV12-3/TRBV12-4 - many 15 TGTGCCAGCAGCTATGACGGGGGGGCTAATGAAAAACTGTTTTTT CASSYDGGANEKLFF
TRBJ2-2 TRBV12-3/TRBV12-4 TRBD2 many 15 TGTGCCAGCAGCTTGCGGGGGACGAACACCGGGGAGCTGTTTTTT CASSLRGTNTGELFF
TRBJ1-2 TRBV28 - many 14 TGTGCCAGCAGTTCCCCCGGCAGTGCTGGGGGCGGTACCTTC CASSSPGSAGGGTF
TRBJ2-3 TRBV25-1 TRBD1 - 15 TGTGCCAGCAGTCGAAACAGGGGAGTGGCAGATACGCAGTATTTT CASSRNRGVADTQYF
TRBJ2-5 TRBV5-1 - few 15 TGCGCCAGCAGCTTTCGAGTCACGGGTCAAGAGACCCAGTACTTC CASSFRVTGQETQYF
TRBJ2-6 TRBV4-2 - - 16 TGTGCCAGCAGCCAAGGATCGGGCTCTGGGGCCAACGTCCTGACTTTC CASSQGSGSGANVLTF
TRBJ2-3 TRBV15 TRBD2 many 18 TGTGCCACCAGCAGAGATATTTCAGGGAGGGCCCGGACAGATACGCAGTATTTT CATSRDISGRARTDTQYF
TRBJ2-7 TRBV6-1 TRBD1 many 15 TGTGCCAGCAGTGAAGCTTGGACAGGGGCCTACGAGCAGTACTTC CASSEAWTGAYEQYF
TRBJ2-1 TRBV11-3 - many 16 TGTGCCAGCAGCTTAGGGGGGGTCTCGAAGGGAGATGAGCAGTTCTTC CASSLGGVSKGDEQFF
TRBJ2-1 TRBV9 TRBD2 few 20 TGTGCCAGCAGCGTAGAGGGTAGCGGGGGGGCCGTAGAGTCCTACAATGAGCAGTTCTTC CASSVEGSGGAVESYNEQFF